This entry concerns a single TCR beta chain. Its antigen is still unknown. Using a J-beta primer mix together with a sample-barcoded 5' primer, a second PCR was run for roughly 7 to 12 cycles. Via MiXCR, TCRdb re-called the 5' RACE reads, giving one row per CDR3 protein. The data contain about 1,800,000 distinct CDR3 sequences, approximately 30% of them singletons. The source of the sample is a study of blood T cells in healthy people across ages. With V trimmed by 7 bases and J by 5 bases, 6 bases remained unmatched. CDR3 size: 14 residues. General study results and limits: Because sorting was not performed, PBMCs prevented conclusive naive versus antigen-experienced comparison. Possibly, changes in expanded clonotypes were confounded because donor CMV status was unknown. In long-lived donors, naive CD4+ cell counts and diversity exceeded those of aged donors.

The V call is TRBV12-3 or TRBV12-4, the J call TRBJ2-5; 11 bases fit TRBD1. This sequence was found in a woman in her twenties or thirties in good health. Sequenced: blood. CDR3 in amino acids: CASNSGQGEETQYF. DNA of the CDR3: TGTGCCAGCAACTCGGGACAGGGGGAGGAGACCCAGTACTTC.